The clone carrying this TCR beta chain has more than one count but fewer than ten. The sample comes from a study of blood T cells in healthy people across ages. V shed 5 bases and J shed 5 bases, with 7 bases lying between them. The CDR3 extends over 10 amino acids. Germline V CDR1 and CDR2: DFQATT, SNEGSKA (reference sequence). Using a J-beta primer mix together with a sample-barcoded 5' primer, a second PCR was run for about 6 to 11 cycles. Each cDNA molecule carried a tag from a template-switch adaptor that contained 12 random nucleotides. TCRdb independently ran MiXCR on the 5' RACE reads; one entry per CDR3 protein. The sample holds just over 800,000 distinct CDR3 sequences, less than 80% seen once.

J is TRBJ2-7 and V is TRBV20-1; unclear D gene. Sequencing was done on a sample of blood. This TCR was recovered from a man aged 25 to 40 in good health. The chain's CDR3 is CSAYIHEQYF. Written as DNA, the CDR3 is TGCAGTGCTTACATCCACGAGCAGTACTTC.